This T cell receptor (beta chain) was identified in a study of T cell responses to AZD1222 COVID-19 vaccine. The V gene lost 6 bases and the J gene lost 4 bases, with 4 bases spanning the gap. Germline-derived CDR1 and CDR2 are LGHNT and FRNRAP. CDR3 size: 11 residues. TCRdb's table, derived via immunoSEQ multiplex PCR, lists solely in-frame clones and lacks some. The sample holds 150,000 to 200,000 clones, over 80% seen once. Concerning this clone: Its antigen is as yet unknown.

General study results and limits: Elevations in Spike-specific TCR breadth and depth followed administration of two AZD1222 doses. At baseline, seropositivity was found in only a handful of AZD1222 recipients.

The V gene is TRBV12-5, the J gene TRBJ1-5; D not certain. This specimen consisted of peripheral blood, obtained on day 0 of AZD1222 vaccination. This clonotype originated in an adult in good health. CDR3 in amino acids: CASGLNQPQHF. The CDR3 region has the DNA TGTGCTAGTGGGCTGAATCAGCCCCAGCATTTT.